This T cell receptor beta chain is drawn from a study of tumor and adjacent non-tumor tissue in lung cancer. The library came from three nested PCR rounds adapted from ARM-PCR protocols. TCRdb re-derived calls from the multiplex PCR reads in MiXCR, one entry per CDR3 protein. The table records 75,000 to 80,000 distinct CDR3 sequences, approximately 82% of them present only once. The CDR3 totals 15 residues. Germline V lookup: CDR1 MNHEY, CDR2 SVGEGT. RNA was extracted from bulk tissue without any cell sorting. The normal lung tissue was taken more than 3 cm from the tumor edge. Of note for this clonotype: At one end, the junction sequence differs from germline, possibly due to a read error.

The receptor's source is a man in his 70s with non-small cell lung cancer. The material sequenced was distant non-tumor lung tissue. The chain has TRBV6-2 or TRBV6-3 and TRBJ1-1; TRBD1 might be the D (5 bases). The CDR3 is CDSRPFVGRRRETFF. The CDR3, as DNA: TGTGACAGCCGACCTTTTGTGGGACGAAGAAGAGAAACTTTCTTT.